In this sample, the clone carrying this TCR beta chain turned up many times. Its antigen is not identified. The sample originates from a study of T cell repertoires in cytomegalovirus infection. Study at large: Both CMV infection and a matching HLA type were indicated by public TCR beta signatures. Study-wide results and limits: There were HLA-C-restricted CMV-specific TCR beta clonotypes dominating the ex vivo response. Summed public TCR beta family frequency identified CMV carriers bearing the relevant HLA.

This CDR3 spans 15 amino acids. Per the germline V gene, CDR1 is SEHNR and CDR2 is FQNEAQ (reference sequence). V dropped 6 bases and J dropped 6; count of bases not matched to a gene: 10. TCRdb re-analysed the reads in MiXCR, keeping a single row per CDR3 protein. The data contain roughly 500,000 distinct CDR3 sequences, 15% to 20% of them seen just once; the ten biggest clones take up more than 20%. Input material: CD8+ T cells from PBMCs. This chain joins TRBV7-9 and TRBJ1-4, with TRBD1 matching over 7 bases. This TCR came from a human donor in good health (CMV status not recorded). Some clones in this sample may be carry-over from other donors' samples. CDR3 coding DNA: TGTGCCAGCAGGTCCACCACCGGGACAGATGAAAAACTGTTTTTT. This sequence encodes CASRSTTGTDEKLFF. The whole variable domain, filled in from reference TRBV7-9 and TRBJ1-4, reads DTGVSQNPRHKITKRGQNVTFRCDPISEHNRLYWYRQTLGQGPEFLTYFQNEAQLEKSRLLSDRFSAERPKGSFSTLEIQRTEQGDSAMYLCASRSTTGTDEKLFFGSGTQLSVL.